The 8 T cell receptor beta chains presented below share a single source sample, sequenced in a study of T cell repertoires in cytomegalovirus infection. These receptors are not linked to any known antigen. TCRdb ran MiXCR on the reads and lists one entry per CDR3 protein. Among 700,000 to 850,000 distinct CDR3 sequences listed, around a third were seen once. Here the sequenced sample was cultured CD8+ T cells from PBMCs, taken from culture after CMV antigen stimulation. The receptors stem from a human donor in good health (CMV status not recorded). Some clones in this sample may be carry-over from other donors' samples.

This clonotype has only a few counts. This chain connects TRBV11-2 to TRBJ2-3, with 10 bases that match TRBD2. Unmatched junction bases numbered 5, after V lost 5 bases and J lost 3 bases. CDR1 and CDR2 from the germline V gene are SGHAT and FQNNGV. The CDR3 consists of 15 residues. The CDR3 DNA is TGTGCCAGCAGCCAAGGACTAGCGGCTACAGATACGCAGTATTTT. As protein: CASSQGLAATDTQYF. The whole variable domain, remainder taken from reference TRBV11-2 and TRBJ2-3, is EAGVAQSPRYKIIEKRQSVAFWCNPISGHATLYWYQQILGQGPKLLIQFQNNGVVDDSQLPKDRFSAERLKGVDSTLKIQPAKLEDSAVYLCASSQGLAATDTQYFGPGTRLTVL.

This clonotype was seen a handful of times. The chain carries TRBV6-6 and TRBJ1-1, with TRBD1 as a possible D gene (5 bases). Germline-derived CDR1 and CDR2 are MNHNY and SVGAGI (reference sequence). The V end lost 5 bases, the J end lost 4 bases, and 17 bases lay between the germline ends. The CDR3 runs to 15 residues. CDR3 coding DNA: TGTGCCAGCAGTCCCAGGGCAGGGTTGGGCACTGAAGCTTTCTTT. This gives the protein CASSPRAGLGTEAFF.

The chain joins TRBV15 to TRBJ2-1; D is possibly TRBD1 (5 bases). The CDR3 contains 18 residues. The germline CDR1 and CDR2 sequences are LNHNV and YYDKDF (reference sequence). Trimming shortened V by 1 base and J by 0 bases, and 16 bases separated the two germline ends. This chain's CDR3 is CATSRVRETESSYNEQFF. In DNA form, the CDR3 reads TGTGCCACCAGCAGAGTACGAGAGACAGAGAGCTCCTACAATGAGCAGTTCTTC. Full variable domain (missing parts from reference TRBV15 and TRBJ2-1): DAMVIQNPRYQVTQFGKPVTLSCSQTLNHNVMYWYQQKSSQAPKLLFHYYDKDFNNEADTPDNFQSRRPNTSFCFLDIRSPGLGDTAMYLCATSRVRETESSYNEQFFGPGTRLTVL.

The chain is built from TRBV10-3 and TRBJ2-5; the match to TRBD2 covers 11 bases. V dropped 3 bases and J dropped 4; count of bases not matched to a gene: 10. Germline V CDR1 and CDR2: ENHRY, SYGVKD. The CDR3 loop spans 17 amino acids. CDR3 in DNA: TGTGCCATCAGTGAAAGAAGACTAGCGGGGCCACGAGAGACCCAGTACTTC. It specifies CAISERRLAGPRETQYF.

The chain is built from TRBV19 and TRBJ2-5; no definite D call. The CDR3 covers 13 residues. Trimming took off 4 bases at V and 5 bases at J, with 11 bases between the two ends. CDR1 and CDR2 (germline): LNHDA, SQIVND (reference sequence). DNA of the CDR3: TGTGCCAGTAGTACTGCACTGCTGGAGACCCAGTACTTC. Its protein product is CASSTALLETQYF. The full variable domain, its missing parts supplied by reference TRBV19 and TRBJ2-5, is DGGITQSPKYLFRKEGQNVTLSCEQNLNHDAMYWYRQDPGQGLRLIYYSQIVNDFQKGDIAEGYSVSREKKESFPLTVTSAQKNPTAFYLCASSTALLETQYFGPGTRLLVL.

V gene TRBV6-8 combines with J gene TRBJ1-6; D gene uncertain. The CDR3 has 16 amino acids. V was pared by 5 bases and J by 6 bases, with 17 bases between. Germline CDR1 and CDR2: MNHGY and SAAAGT. The CDR3 loop reads CASSTTGRFINSPLHF. As DNA, the CDR3 is TGTGCCAGCAGTACCACCGGACGGTTTATTAATTCACCCCTCCACTTT.

The chain employs TRBV19 and TRBJ2-2; 7 nucleotides line up with TRBD1. Germline values: CDR1 LNHDA, CDR2 SQIVND (reference sequence). There are 17 residues in the CDR3. The V segment lost 4 bases and the J segment 3 bases; nucleotides outside the gene matches: 11. The CDR3 DNA reads TGTGCCAGTAGTAAATTCCCCCGGGACAGATACACCGGGGAGCTGTTTTTT. This gives the protein CASSKFPRDRYTGELFF.

The rearrangement uses TRBV7-9 and TRBJ1-1; a possible D gene is TRBD1 (6 bases). Deletions cut 5 bases from V and 4 bases from J, with 14 bases between. Germline values: CDR1 SEHNR, CDR2 FQNEAQ (reference sequence). The CDR3 contains 14 residues. In DNA, the CDR3 is TGTGCCAGCAGCCCGCAGGGGCCGGGCACTGAAGCTTTCTTT. Amino acids: CASSPQGPGTEAFF.